Following are 26 T cell receptor beta chains from one sample sequenced in a study of CD8 T cells in ankylosing spondylitis. TCRdb ran MiXCR on the 5' RACE reads and lists one entry per CDR3 protein. The data hold 250,000 to 350,000 distinct CDR3 sequences, with around 20% observed a single time. Sequencing used blood, either unsorted or a sorted T cell fraction (not recorded which). These receptors originate from a male donor with ankylosing spondylitis or in good health (not recorded which).

This clonotype occurred a few times. The J gene is TRBJ2-3, the V gene TRBV12-3 or TRBV12-4; 11 bases match TRBD2. Germline trimming cut 5 bases from V and 6 bases from J; bases unmatched to any gene: 13. This CDR3 region has 17 residues. CDR3 region: CASSNWTSGSSGDTQYF. As DNA, the CDR3 is TGTGCCAGCAGTAACTGGACTAGCGGGTCCTCAGGGGATACGCAGTATTTT.

The rearrangement links TRBV5-1 to TRBJ2-5; 9 nucleotides line up with TRBD1. Germline trimming cut 4 bases from V and 5 bases from J; bases unmatched to any gene: 9. This CDR3 spans 15 amino acids. CDR1 and CDR2 from the germline V gene are SGHRS and YFSETQ. CDR3 coding DNA: TGCGCCAGCAGCGTCGGGACAGGGTTAACGGAGACCCAGTACTTC. Amino acids: CASSVGTGLTETQYF.

V usage is TRBV11-2 and J usage is TRBJ2-3; D may correspond to TRBD1 or TRBD2 (5 bases each). The V and J ends lost 2 bases and 2 bases respectively, with 14 bases between them. CDR1 and CDR2 (germline): SGHAT, FQNNGV. The CDR3 runs 16 residues. CDR3 sequence (DNA): TGTGCCAGCAGCTTAACCCCAGGGACCCTCACAGATACGCAGTATTTT. Translation gives CASSLTPGTLTDTQYF.

The sample holds many counts of this clonotype. One end of the junction varies from germline; a read error may be responsible. The gene calls are TRBV5-1 and TRBJ2-5, with D uncertain. The germline V gene encodes CDR1 SGHRS and CDR2 YFSETQ. The CDR3 spans 13 residues. The CDR3 nucleotides are TGTGCCAGCAGCTTAGGCCCACAAGAGACCCAGTACTTC. It encodes CASSLGPQETQYF.

The V call is TRBV6-1, the J call TRBJ2-7; D not resolved. This CDR3 has 16 amino acids. V lost 6 bases and J lost 1, with 19 bases in between. Germline loops: CDR1 MNHNS, CDR2 SASEGT. In DNA, the CDR3 is TGTGCCAGCAGCAAAATGTCAGGAGACCCTTCCTACGAGCAGTACGTC. This encodes CASSKMSGDPSYEQYV.

This clonotype has a handful of counts. This rearrangement joins TRBV3-1 to TRBJ1-1; weak D call: TRBD1 (6 bases). Germline CDR1 LGHDT, CDR2 YNNKEL (reference sequence). The V gene lost 3 bases and the J gene lost 6 bases, with 14 bases spanning the gap. The CDR3 consists of 14 residues. The CDR3 protein is CASSHHREGAEAFF. The CDR3 DNA is TGTGCCAGCAGCCACCACAGGGAAGGGGCTGAAGCTTTCTTT. Full variable domain (remainder filled in from reference TRBV3-1 and TRBJ1-1): DTAVSQTPKYLVTQMGNDKSIKCEQNLGHDTMYWYKQDSKKFLKIMFSYNNKELIINETVPNRFSPKSPDKAHLNLHINSLELGDSAVYFCASSHHREGAEAFFGQGTRLTVV.

The rearrangement uses TRBV10-3 and TRBJ1-2; TRBD1 matches 9 bases. CDR1 and CDR2 from the germline V gene are ENHRY and SYGVKD. V gave up 2 bases and J gave up 8 bases; unmatched junction bases: 0. The CDR3 sequence is 12 residues long. Written as DNA, the CDR3 is TGTGCCATCAGTGAGGGACAGGGGGGCTACACCTTC. The encoded protein is CAISEGQGGYTF.

This clonotype has only a few counts. The genes are TRBV9 and TRBJ2-1; 8 bases are shared with TRBD2. CDR1 SGDLS and CDR2 YYNGEE come from the germline V gene. V lost 4 bases, J lost 6 bases, and 6 bases stayed unmatched. The CDR3 runs to 14 residues. Here the CDR3 reads CASSSSGLANEQFF. CDR3 DNA sequence: TGTGCCAGCAGCTCTAGCGGGCTCGCCAATGAGCAGTTCTTC.

V is TRBV7-2 and J is TRBJ2-7; perhaps TRBD2 as D (5 bases). The CDR3 runs 13 residues. CDR1 is SGHTA and CDR2 is FQGNSA in the germline V gene. V was cut by 2 bases and J by 6 bases, with 11 bases left in between. As DNA, the CDR3 is TGTGCCAGCAGCTTAACTAGTTTGGGCGAGCAGTACGTC. Translating it yields CASSLTSLGEQYV.

V is TRBV28 and J is TRBJ2-1; no definite D call. Germline CDR1 and CDR2: MDHEN and SYDVKM. Trimming removed 4 bases at V and 7 bases at J, with 8 bases between. The length of the CDR3 is 12 residues. The CDR3 bases are TGTGCCAGCAGTTCCCACACGAATGAGCAGTTCTTC. It is translated as CASSSHTNEQFF.

Comment on this clonotype: Possible read error: a much larger clone is one base away. The chain combines TRBV11-2 with TRBJ2-2, with D tentatively TRBD2 (5 bases). Germline V gene sequence: CDR1 SGHAT, CDR2 FQNNGV. The CDR3 has 16 amino acids. The CDR3 region is CANSLSPSLNTGELFF. CDR3 sequence (DNA): TGTGCCAACAGCTTATCCCCTAGCCTTAACACCGGGGAGCTGTTTTTT. The full variable domain, with the rest looked up from reference TRBV11-2 and TRBJ2-2, is EAGVAQSPRYKIIEKRQSVAFWCNPISGHATLYWYQQILGQGPKLLIQFQNNGVVDDSQLPKDRFSAERLKGVDSTLKIQPAKLEDSAVYLCANSLSPSLNTGELFFGEGSRLTVL.

This clonotype was counted at least ten times. The CDR3 loop reads CASSLSPSYEQYV. The CDR3, as DNA: TGCGCCAGCAGCTTATCGCCCTCCTACGAGCAGTACGTC. The gene calls are TRBV5-1 and TRBJ2-7; D remains ambiguous. The CDR3 runs to 13 residues. Germline V gene data show CDR1 as SGHRS and CDR2 as YFSETQ. Trimming shortened V by 2 bases and J by 0 bases, and 6 bases separated the two germline ends.

The V call is TRBV27, the J call TRBJ2-3; TRBD2 aligns across 11 bases. The CDR3 spans 16 residues. After removal of 5 bases from V and 3 bases from J, the junction contained 7 bases not matched to a gene. Per germline, CDR1 MNHEY and CDR2 SMNVEV (reference sequence). CDR3 amino acids: CASSPASGGWTDTQYF. As DNA, the CDR3 is TGTGCCAGCAGTCCTGCTAGCGGGGGGTGGACAGATACGCAGTATTTT.

The chain couples TRBV7-9 to TRBJ2-1; D ambiguous. The CDR3 has 14 amino acids. V was shortened by 11 bases and J by 4 bases, with 18 bases between the two germline ends. The germline V gene has CDR1 SEHNR and CDR2 FQNEAQ (reference sequence). The CDR3 spells CAQPGKLTYNEQFF. The CDR3 DNA follows: TGTGCCCAGCCCGGCAAACTCACTTACAATGAGCAGTTCTTC.

This clonotype was counted at least ten times. The gene calls are TRBV29-1 and TRBJ1-5, with D possibly matching TRBD1 (5 bases). Germline loops: CDR1 SQVTM, CDR2 ANQGSEA. This CDR3 is built from 12 residues. Trimming took off 7 bases at V and 1 base at J, with 8 bases between the two ends. CDR3 sequence reads: CSARDSNQPQHF. The CDR3 nucleotides are TGCAGCGCTCGGGACAGCAATCAGCCCCAGCATTTT.

CDR3 in amino acids: CASSEGLAGLSEQYV. The CDR3 DNA is TGTGCCAGCAGTGAGGGGCTAGCGGGACTATCCGAGCAGTACGTC. J is TRBJ2-7 and V is TRBV2; 9 bases are a match to TRBD2. The CDR3 extends over 15 amino acids. Germline CDR1 reads SNHLY; CDR2 reads FYNNEI. J lost 6 bases, V lost 3 bases, and 9 bases had no gene match.

This clonotype was picked up a small number of times. The chain joins TRBV27 to TRBJ2-1; no clear D. V was trimmed by 5 bases and J by 3 bases, leaving 11 bases between them. The CDR3 has 14 residues. Germline V gene lookup returns CDR1 MNHEY and CDR2 SMNVEV (reference sequence). CDR3 residues: CASSPQARYNEQFF. Here the CDR3 DNA reads TGTGCCAGCAGTCCCCAGGCCCGCTACAATGAGCAGTTCTTC.

CDR3 bases: TGTGCCACCAGTGACCCTAAAACATCAGGGGTGAGCGGGGAGCTGTTTTTT. Amino acids: CATSDPKTSGVSGELFF. The chain employs TRBV24-1 and TRBJ2-2; a weak D match, TRBD1 (6 bases). The V end was cut by 4 bases, the J end by 7 bases, with 21 bases between. CDR1 is KGHDR and CDR2 is SFDVKD in the germline V gene. The CDR3 runs 17 residues.

The rearrangement uses TRBV29-1 and TRBJ2-2, with 7 positions matching TRBD1. The CDR3 sequence is 15 residues long. Trimming cost V 6 bases and J 2 bases; bases outside gene matches: 9. The germline CDR1 and CDR2 sequences are SQVTM and ANQGSEA. The CDR3 DNA follows: TGCAGCGTCTCCGCCACAGGGGCCAACACCGGGGAGCTGTTTTTT. This sequence encodes CSVSATGANTGELFF.

There are many counts of this clonotype. V gene TRBV5-1 combines with J gene TRBJ2-3; D may be TRBD2 (6 bases). The CDR3 is 14 amino acids. The V end was cut by 10 bases, the J end by 5 bases, with 20 bases between. Germline CDR1 and CDR2: SGHRS and YFSETQ. Here the CDR3 reads CASKGLARGDTQYF. The CDR3 region has the DNA TGCGCCTCGAAGGGGCTAGCGCGTGGAGATACGCAGTATTTT.

This clonotype has ten or more counts. The junction departs from the called germline gene at one end, perhaps through a read error. V usage is TRBV7-9 and J usage is TRBJ2-2; 7 nucleotides match TRBD1. CDR3 length: 15 amino acids. Looked up from germline, CDR1 is SEHNR and CDR2 is FQNEAQ (reference sequence). The CDR3 protein is CASSLGDRNTGELFF. The DNA of the CDR3 is TGCGCCAGCAGCTTGGGGGACAGGAACACCGGGGAGCTGTTTTTT.

This clonotype was found a few times. CDR3 nucleotides: TGTGCCAGTTTCTGGGCGGGAGGCACAGATACGCAGTATTTT. Translated: CASFWAGGTDTQYF. The V and J genes are TRBV28 and TRBJ2-3; TRBD2 matches at 7 bases. The CDR3 is made up of 14 amino acids. Germline-derived CDR1 and CDR2 are MDHEN and SYDVKM. Trimming took 9 bases from V and 1 from J; bases not matched to a gene: 7.

This clonotype turned up a few times. J is TRBJ2-3 and V is TRBV21-1; the D segment call TRBD1 is taken from the table without a DNA check. TRBV21-1 is listed as a pseudogene. This CDR3 is 16 amino acids long. CDR3 in amino acids: CASKASGTGRTDTQYF. The CDR3 DNA sequence: TGTGCCAGCAAGGCTTCCGGGACAGGGCGCACAGATACGCAGTATTTT.

The table lists this clonotype with a few counts. This chain joins TRBV12-5 and TRBJ2-3; 9 bases match TRBD2. V lost 6 bases to trimming and J lost 4 bases; unmatched junction nucleotides: 11. Germline values: CDR1 LGHNT, CDR2 FRNRAP. This CDR3 spans 16 amino acids. CDR3 coding DNA: TGTGCTAGTGGGCCCGGGGGGCTAGCGGGGTCAGATACGCAGTATTTT. Residues: CASGPGGLAGSDTQYF.

Comments on this clonotype: This could be a read error, since a much larger clone is one nucleotide away. This chain uses TRBV25-1 with TRBJ2-1; 7 nucleotides line up with TRBD2. This CDR3 contains 14 residues. Germline V gene lookup returns CDR1 MGHDK and CDR2 SYGVNS. CDR3 bases: TGTGCCAACAGTGGACTAGTTAGCTACAATGAGCAGTTCTTC. Translation: CANSGLVSYNEQFF.

This clonotype has only a few counts. The genes are TRBV30 and TRBJ2-1; TRBD1 matches 11 bases. The CDR3 sequence is 22 residues long. Per germline, CDR1 GTSNPN and CDR2 SVGIG (reference sequence). Germline trimming cut 1 base from V and 0 bases from J; bases unmatched to any gene: 20. The CDR3 is CAWSGIGTGGSTASSSYNEQFF. Here the CDR3 DNA reads TGTGCCTGGAGTGGCATCGGGACAGGGGGTTCAACAGCCTCTAGCTCCTACAATGAGCAGTTCTTC.